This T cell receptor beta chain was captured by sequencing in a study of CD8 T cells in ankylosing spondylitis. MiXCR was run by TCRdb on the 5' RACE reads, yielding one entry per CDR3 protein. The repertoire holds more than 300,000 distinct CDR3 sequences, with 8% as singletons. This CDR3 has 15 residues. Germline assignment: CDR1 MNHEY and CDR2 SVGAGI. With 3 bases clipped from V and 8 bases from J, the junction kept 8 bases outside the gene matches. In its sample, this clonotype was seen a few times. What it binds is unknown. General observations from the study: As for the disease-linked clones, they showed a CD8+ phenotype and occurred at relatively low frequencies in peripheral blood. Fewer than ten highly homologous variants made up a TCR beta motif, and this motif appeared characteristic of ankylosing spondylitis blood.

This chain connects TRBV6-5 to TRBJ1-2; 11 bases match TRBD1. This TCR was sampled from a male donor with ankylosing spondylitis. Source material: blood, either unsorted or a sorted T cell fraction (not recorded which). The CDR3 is CASSYYPGQGVGYTF. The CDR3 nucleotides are TGTGCCAGCAGTTATTATCCGGGACAGGGGGTCGGCTACACCTTC.